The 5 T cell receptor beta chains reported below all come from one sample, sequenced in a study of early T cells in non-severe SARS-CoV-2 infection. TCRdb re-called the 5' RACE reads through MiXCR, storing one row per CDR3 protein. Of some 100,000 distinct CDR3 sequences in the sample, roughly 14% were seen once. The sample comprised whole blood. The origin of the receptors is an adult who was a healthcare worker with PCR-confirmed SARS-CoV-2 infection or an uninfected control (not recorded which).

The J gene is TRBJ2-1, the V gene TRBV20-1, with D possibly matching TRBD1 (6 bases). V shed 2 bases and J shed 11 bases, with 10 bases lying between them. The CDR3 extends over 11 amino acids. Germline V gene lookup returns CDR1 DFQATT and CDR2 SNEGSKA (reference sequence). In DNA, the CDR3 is TGCAGTGCTAGACACGGGACACAGCAGTTCTTC. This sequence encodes CSARHGTQQFF.

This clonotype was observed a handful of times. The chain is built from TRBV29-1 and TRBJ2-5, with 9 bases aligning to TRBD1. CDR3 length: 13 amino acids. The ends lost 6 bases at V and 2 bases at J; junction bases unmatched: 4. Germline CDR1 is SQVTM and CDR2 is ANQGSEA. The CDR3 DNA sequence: TGCAGCGTCCGAGGGACAGGGCAAGAGACCCAGTACTTC. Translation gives CSVRGTGQETQYF.

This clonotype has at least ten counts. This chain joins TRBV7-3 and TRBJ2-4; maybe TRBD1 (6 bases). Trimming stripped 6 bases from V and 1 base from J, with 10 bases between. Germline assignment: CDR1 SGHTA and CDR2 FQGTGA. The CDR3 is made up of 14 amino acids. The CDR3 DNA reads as TGTGCCAGCAGTCAAGACAGGGCCAAAAACATTCAGTACTTC. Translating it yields CASSQDRAKNIQYF.

The CDR3 region has the DNA TGCGCCAGCAGCTTGGAAGTAGCGGGGGGGCCTTACAATGAGCAGTTCTTC. Translated, it gives CASSLEVAGGPYNEQFF. The chain employs TRBV5-1 and TRBJ2-1; 11 bases are shared with TRBD2. Looked up from germline, CDR1 is SGHRS and CDR2 is YFSETQ. J lost 4 bases, V lost 0 bases, and 6 bases had no gene match. The length of the CDR3 is 17 residues.

The chain's CDR3 is CSVDQGVDTQYF. The CDR3 DNA reads as TGCAGCGTTGACCAGGGGGTAGATACGCAGTATTTT. This chain uses TRBV29-1 with TRBJ2-3; 7 bases map to TRBD1. This CDR3 spans 12 amino acids. Germline V gene lookup returns CDR1 SQVTM and CDR2 ANQGSEA. V was clipped by 3 bases and J by 5 bases; unmatched bases: 2.